This T cell receptor (beta chain) was observed in a study of tumor and adjacent non-tumor tissue in lung cancer. The CDR3 length is 15 residues. The junction had 10 bases not matched to a gene; V was cut back by 7 bases and J by 1 base. CDR1 is SQVTM and CDR2 is ANQGSEA in the germline V gene. TCRbeta libraries were built with three rounds of nested PCR, modified from ARM-PCR. Each CDR3 protein is one row after TCRdb ran MiXCR on the multiplex PCR reads. The sample has about 93,000 distinct CDR3 sequences, 65% to 75% seen once. The template was RNA from unsorted bulk tissue. This clonotype turned up a few times. Given the absence of the conserved phenylalanine or tryptophan at the CDR3 end, a read error is likely.

The V call is TRBV29-1, the J call TRBJ2-5; 9 bases line up with TRBD1. The sequencing sample was made of lung tumor tissue. The receptor was isolated from a man in his fifties or sixties with non-small cell lung cancer. Here the CDR3 reads CSANRGRRVQETQYS. The CDR3 nucleotides read TGCAGCGCCAACAGGGGGCGGCGGGTCCAAGAGACCCAGTACTCC.